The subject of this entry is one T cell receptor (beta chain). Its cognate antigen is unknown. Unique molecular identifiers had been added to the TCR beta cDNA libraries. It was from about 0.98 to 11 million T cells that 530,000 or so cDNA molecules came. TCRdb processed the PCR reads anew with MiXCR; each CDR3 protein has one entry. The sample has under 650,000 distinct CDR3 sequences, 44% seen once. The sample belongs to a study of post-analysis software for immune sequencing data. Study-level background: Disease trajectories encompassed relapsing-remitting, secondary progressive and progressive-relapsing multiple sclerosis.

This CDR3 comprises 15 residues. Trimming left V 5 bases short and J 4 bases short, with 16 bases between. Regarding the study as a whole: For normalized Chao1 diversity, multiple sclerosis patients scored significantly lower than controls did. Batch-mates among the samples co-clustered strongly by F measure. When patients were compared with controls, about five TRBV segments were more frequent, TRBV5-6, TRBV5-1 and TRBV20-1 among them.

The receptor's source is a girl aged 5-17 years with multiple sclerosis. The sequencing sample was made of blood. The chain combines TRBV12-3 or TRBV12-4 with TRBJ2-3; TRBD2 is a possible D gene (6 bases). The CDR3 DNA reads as TGTGCCAGCAGTCGGAGGCCTCCTAGCGCAGATACGCAGTATTTT. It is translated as CASSRRPPSADTQYF.